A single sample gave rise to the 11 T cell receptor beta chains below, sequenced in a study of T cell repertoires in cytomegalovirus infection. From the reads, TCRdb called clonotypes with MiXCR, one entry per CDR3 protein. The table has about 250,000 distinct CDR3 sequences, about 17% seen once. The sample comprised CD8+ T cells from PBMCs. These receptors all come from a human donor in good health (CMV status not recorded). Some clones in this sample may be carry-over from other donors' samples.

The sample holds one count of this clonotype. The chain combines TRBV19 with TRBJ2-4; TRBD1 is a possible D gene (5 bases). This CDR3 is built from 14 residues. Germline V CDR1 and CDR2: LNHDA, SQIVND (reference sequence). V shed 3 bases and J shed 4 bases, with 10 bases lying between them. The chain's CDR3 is CASSIGQGKNIQYF. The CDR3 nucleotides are TGTGCCAGTAGTATCGGCCAGGGAAAAAACATTCAGTACTTC.

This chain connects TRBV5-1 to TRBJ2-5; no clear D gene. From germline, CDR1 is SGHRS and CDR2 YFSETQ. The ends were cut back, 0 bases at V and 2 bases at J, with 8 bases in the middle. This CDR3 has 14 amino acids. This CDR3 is CASSLEVGQETQYF. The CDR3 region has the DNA TGCGCCAGCAGCTTGGAGGTCGGGCAAGAGACCCAGTACTTC.

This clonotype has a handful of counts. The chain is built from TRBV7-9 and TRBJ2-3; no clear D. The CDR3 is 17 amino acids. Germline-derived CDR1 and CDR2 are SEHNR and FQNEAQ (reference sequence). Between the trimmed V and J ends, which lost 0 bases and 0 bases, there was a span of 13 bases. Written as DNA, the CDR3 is TGTGCCAGCAGCTTAGCCCTAGTGGTTACTAGCACAGATACGCAGTATTTT. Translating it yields CASSLALVVTSTDTQYF.

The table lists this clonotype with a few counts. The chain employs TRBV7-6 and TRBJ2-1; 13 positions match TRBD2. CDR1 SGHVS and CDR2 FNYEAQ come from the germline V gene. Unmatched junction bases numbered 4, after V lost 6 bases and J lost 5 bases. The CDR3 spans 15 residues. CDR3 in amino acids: CASRTSGGADNEQFF. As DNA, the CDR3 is TGTGCCAGCAGAACTAGCGGGGGGGCCGACAATGAGCAGTTCTTC.

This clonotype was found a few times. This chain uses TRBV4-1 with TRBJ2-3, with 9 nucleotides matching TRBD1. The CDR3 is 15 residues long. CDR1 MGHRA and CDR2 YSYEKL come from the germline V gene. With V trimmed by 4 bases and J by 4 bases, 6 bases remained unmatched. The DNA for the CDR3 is TGCGCCAGCAGCCCACGGGACAGGGTAGCAGATACGCAGTATTTT. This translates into CASSPRDRVADTQYF.

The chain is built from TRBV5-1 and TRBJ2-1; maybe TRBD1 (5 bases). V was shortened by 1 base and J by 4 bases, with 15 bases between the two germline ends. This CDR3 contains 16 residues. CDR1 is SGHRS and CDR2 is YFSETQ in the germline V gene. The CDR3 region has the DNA TGCGCCAGCAGCTTGACGGGCAGGGATTTGTACAATGAGCAGTTCTTC. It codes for CASSLTGRDLYNEQFF.

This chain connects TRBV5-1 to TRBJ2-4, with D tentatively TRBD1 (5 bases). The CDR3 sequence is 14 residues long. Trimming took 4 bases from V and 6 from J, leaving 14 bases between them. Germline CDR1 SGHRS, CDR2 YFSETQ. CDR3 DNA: TGCGCCAGCAGCGTGTGGCTTAGGGGAAACATTCAGTACTTC. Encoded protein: CASSVWLRGNIQYF.

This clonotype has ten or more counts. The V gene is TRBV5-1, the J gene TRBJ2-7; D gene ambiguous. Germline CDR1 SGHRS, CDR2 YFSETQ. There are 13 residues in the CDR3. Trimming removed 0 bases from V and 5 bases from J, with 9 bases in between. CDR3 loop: CASSLAGSDEQYF. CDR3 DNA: TGCGCCAGCAGCTTGGCAGGATCCGACGAGCAGTACTTC.

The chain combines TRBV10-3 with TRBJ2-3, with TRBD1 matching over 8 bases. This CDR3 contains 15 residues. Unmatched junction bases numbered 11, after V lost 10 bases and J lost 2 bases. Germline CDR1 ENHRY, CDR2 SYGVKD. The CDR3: CATTPGTGSTDTQYF. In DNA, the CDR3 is TGTGCCACCACTCCCGGGACAGGATCCACAGATACGCAGTATTTT.

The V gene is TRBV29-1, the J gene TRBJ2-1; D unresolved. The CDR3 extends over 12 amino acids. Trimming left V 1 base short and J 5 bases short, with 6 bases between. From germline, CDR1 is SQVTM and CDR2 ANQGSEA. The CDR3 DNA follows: TGCAGCGTTGAAGGGCTCAACAATGAGCAGTTCTTC. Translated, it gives CSVEGLNNEQFF.

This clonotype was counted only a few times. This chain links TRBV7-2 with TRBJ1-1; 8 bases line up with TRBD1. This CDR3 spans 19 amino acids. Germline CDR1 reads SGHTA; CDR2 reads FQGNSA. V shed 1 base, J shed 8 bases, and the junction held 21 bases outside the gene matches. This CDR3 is CASSLGFALRQGPFPEAFF. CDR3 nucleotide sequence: TGTGCCAGCAGCTTAGGCTTCGCTTTGCGACAGGGGCCTTTCCCGGAAGCTTTCTTT.